Listed below are T cell receptor beta chains from one sample, sequenced in a study of cytomegalovirus exposure and HLA in healthy donors. The assay was immunoSEQ multiplex PCR, and TCRdb's table has in-frame clones only and misses some. The sample has more than 45,000 clones; the top ten hold 2.1%. The specimen sequenced was PBMCs. The source is a woman aged 40-49 years in good health and CMV-seronegative. Each CDR3 is given with its conserved first and last residue. A D gene is named only where the DNA matches it firmly.

TRBV9	TRBJ1-1	TRBD1	TGTGCCAGCAGCGTAGGGACAGGGGACACTGAAGCTTTCTTT	CASSVGTGDTEAFF
TRBV7-2	TRBJ2-7	.	TGTGCCAGCAGCTTAATAGGGGTCACCTACGAGCAGTACTTC	CASSLIGVTYEQYF
TRBV6-5	TRBJ2-2	.	TGTGCCAGCAGGCCTCAGGGGACCACCGGGGAGCTGTTTTTT	CASRPQGTTGELFF
TRBV6-5	TRBJ2-7	.	TGTGCCAGCAGTCCCCAGGGGCCCTACGAGCAGTACTTC	CASSPQGPYEQYF
TRBV7-2	TRBJ2-5	.	TGTGCCAGCAGCTTAGTATCTGACTACGGAGAGACCCAGTACTTC	CASSLVSDYGETQYF
TRBV30	TRBJ2-7	TRBD2	TGTGCCTGGAAGAGGAAGTGGGCGGGAGGGGCCTACGAGCAGTACTTC	CAWKRKWAGGAYEQYF
TRBV4-3	TRBJ1-2	TRBD1	TGCGCCAGCAGCCAAGAATATGACAGGGTCTATGGCTACACCTTC	CASSQEYDRVYGYTF
TRBV5-1	TRBJ1-1	.	TGCGCCAGCAGCGCGGGGACCGTGAACACTGAAGCTTTCTTT	CASSAGTVNTEAFF
TRBV29-1	TRBJ2-3	.	TGCAGCGTTGAGACAACTAGCACAGATACGCAGTATTTT	CSVETTSTDTQYF
TRBV18	TRBJ2-1	TRBD2	TGTGCCAGCTCACCTGGACTAGCGGGTCACAATGAGCAGTTCTTC	CASSPGLAGHNEQFF
TRBV27	TRBJ1-2	TRBD1	TGTGCCAGCAGTTCGGGACAGGGGAACGGCTACACCTTC	CASSSGQGNGYTF
TRBV5-1	TRBJ2-1	.	TGCGCCAGCAGCAGGTACAGGGTTGGGTACGACAATGAGCAGTTCTTC	CASSRYRVGYDNEQFF
TRBV18	TRBJ1-4	.	TGTGCCAGCTCACCTTGGGACACCATGTCAACTAATGAAAAACTGTTTTTT	CASSPWDTMSTNEKLFF
TRBV7-3	TRBJ1-1	.	TGTGCCAGCAGAGAAACAGTGAACACTGAAGCTTTCTTT	CASRETVNTEAFF
TRBV19	TRBJ1-6	TRBD1	TGTGCCAGTAGTCCCCGACAGGGTGGCTCCTATAATTCACCCCTCCACTTT	CASSPRQGGSYNSPLHF
TRBV28	TRBJ1-5	TRBD1	TGTGCCAGCAGTTTGGGACAGGGACTATCTCGGCCCCAGCATTTT	CASSLGQGLSRPQHF
TRBV28	TRBJ1-5	.	TGTGCCAGCAGTTTATACGGAGTAGGCAATCAGCCCCAGCATTTT	CASSLYGVGNQPQHF
TRBV4-2	TRBJ2-3	TRBD1	TGTGCCAGCAGCCAAACCGTCCTGACAGGGGATACGCAGTATTTT	CASSQTVLTGDTQYF
TRBV6-5	TRBJ2-5	TRBD2	TGTGCCAGCAGCCGCGGGGGGGCCCCTGAAGAGACCCAGTACTTC	CASSRGGAPEETQYF
TRBV9	TRBJ1-1	TRBD1	TGTGCCGGCAGCATCGCCGGGACAGGGGGTGGAGAAGCTTTCTTT	CAGSIAGTGGGEAFF
TRBV5-8	TRBJ2-7	.	TGTGCCAGCAGCTTTATACAGGGCCACGAGCAGTACTTC	CASSFIQGHEQYF
TRBV5-1	TRBJ1-1	TRBD1	TGCGCCAGCAACCGGGGGGGACAGGGGGACACTGAAGCTTTCTTT	CASNRGGQGDTEAFF
TRBV30	TRBJ1-3	.	TGTGCCTGGAGCGGGAAGGGATTGGCTGGAAACACCATATATTTT	CAWSGKGLAGNTIYF
TRBV19	TRBJ1-2	.	TGTGCCAGTAGTATAAGAGCGAACTATGGCTACACCTTC	CASSIRANYGYTF
TRBV20-1	TRBJ1-2	.	TGCAGTGTACCAGAAAACTATGGCTACACCTTC	CSVPENYGYTF
TRBV5-4	TRBJ1-2	.	TGTGCCAGCAGCTCGCCTACAGGAAACTATGGCTACACCTTC	CASSSPTGNYGYTF
TRBV6-5	TRBJ2-7	TRBD1	TGTGCCAGCAGTGGGGACAGGGTGGACGAGCAGTACTTC	CASSGDRVDEQYF
TRBV4-1	TRBJ2-3	.	TGCGCCAGCAGCCAACTCTCGGCAGATACGCAGTATTTT	CASSQLSADTQYF
TRBV9	TRBJ1-6	.	TGTGCCAGCAGCACACAGGGTGCCTCACCCCTCCACTTT	CASSTQGASPLHF
TRBV4-2	TRBJ1-2	.	TGTGCCAGCAGCCAAGATTTCGGGACCGCGGGAGATGGCTACACCTTC	CASSQDFGTAGDGYTF
TRBV4-1	TRBJ2-1	.	TGCGCCAGCAGCCGGGGACTTCTTGGAAATGAGCAGTTCTTC	CASSRGLLGNEQFF
TRBV4-1	TRBJ2-7	TRBD2	TGCGCCAGCAGCCACCGGGCGGGAGGGACCTACGAGCAGTACTTC	CASSHRAGGTYEQYF
TRBV7-9	TRBJ2-1	TRBD1	TGTGCCAGCAGACCCGGGACAGGGTCGCTGGGTGAGCAGTTCTTC	CASRPGTGSLGEQFF
TRBV5-1	TRBJ1-2	.	TGCGCCAGCAGCTTGGATCCAGTAAACGGCTACACCTTC	CASSLDPVNGYTF
TRBV6-5	TRBJ1-4	TRBD1	TGTGCCAGCAGCCATGGACAGGGATTCGGTGCGAAACTGTTTTTT	CASSHGQGFGAKLFF
TRBV19	TRBJ1-3	TRBD1	TGTGCCAGTACCCTACAGGGGCCCGGAAACACCATATATTTT	CASTLQGPGNTIYF
TRBV5-1	TRBJ2-5	TRBD2	TGCGCCAGCAGCCCAGCGGTAGCGGGGCCAATAGAGACCCAGTACTTC	CASSPAVAGPIETQYF
TRBV6-4	TRBJ2-2	.	TGTGCCAGCGGTGAGACTTGGAACACCGGGGAGCTGTTTTTT	CASGETWNTGELFF
TRBV5-8	TRBJ2-4	.	TGTGCCAGCTCCGGGGTAGCCAAAAACATTCAGTACTTC	CASSGVAKNIQYF
TRBV6-5	TRBJ2-2	.	TGTGCCAGCAGGGGGCTATTGAACACCGGGGAGCTGTTTTTT	CASRGLLNTGELFF
TRBV6-5	TRBJ1-1	.	TGTGCCAGCAGTTCTGAACAGGGACCGAACACTGAAGCTTTCTTT	CASSSEQGPNTEAFF
TRBV4-3	TRBJ1-2	.	TGCGCCAGCAGCCAAGAGCTCGAGGACACTTCCTCCGTCGGTGGCTACACCTTC	CASSQELEDTSSVGGYTF
TRBV6-5	TRBJ2-1	TRBD2	TGTGCCAGCAGTTTTACTAGCGGGAGGTATGAGCAGTTCTTC	CASSFTSGRYEQFF
TRBV27	TRBJ2-7	.	TGTGCCAGCAGTTGGGGGGTTAGTTCGTCTCCCTACGAGCAGTACTTC	CASSWGVSSSPYEQYF
TRBV5-1	TRBJ2-7	.	TGCGCCAGCAGCGCGGGGACCGGGACTGGAAATCAGCAGTACTTC	CASSAGTGTGNQQYF
TRBV9	TRBJ2-3	TRBD1	TGTGCCAGCAGTCCCGGCAGGGGGCTTGGAGATACGCAGTATTTT	CASSPGRGLGDTQYF
TRBV6-5	TRBJ2-7	TRBD1	TGTGCCAGCAGCCCTCAGGGGGCGCGGACCTACGAGCAGTACTTC	CASSPQGARTYEQYF
TRBV4-3	TRBJ2-1	TRBD2	TGCGCCAGCAGCCAGTTGGCAACTAGCGGGGGATACAATGAGCAGTTCTTC	CASSQLATSGGYNEQFF
TRBV5-4	TRBJ1-1	.	TGTGCCAGCAGCTTGGCCTCCTCCCCCAGGGTAGATGGAGCTTTCTTT	CASSLASSPRVDGAFF
TRBV29-1	TRBJ1-2	.	TGCAGCGTTGAAGCTCACGCGACAGGCCCGGGGGGCTACACCTTC	CSVEAHATGPGGYTF
TRBV6-1	TRBJ2-5	TRBD2	TGTGCCAGCAACAGCGGGAGTCAAGAGACCCAGTACTTC	CASNSGSQETQYF
TRBV5-8	TRBJ2-5	TRBD2	TGTGCCAGCAGCTTGGCCTCGGGCGGGAGGGCCGAGGAGACCCAGTACTTC	CASSLASGGRAEETQYF
TRBV19	TRBJ2-7	.	TGTGCCAGTAGTGGCCAGTTCCCCGCCTACGAGCAGTACTTC	CASSGQFPAYEQYF
TRBV6-6	TRBJ2-7	TRBD1	TGTGCCAGCAGACTCGACAGGGCCTACGAGCAGTACTTC	CASRLDRAYEQYF
TRBV4-3	TRBJ2-7	TRBD1	TGCGCCAGCAGCCAAGCCCCGGGACAGGGCTACGAGCAGTACTTC	CASSQAPGQGYEQYF
TRBV10-3	TRBJ1-1	TRBD1	TGTGCCATCAGAACCGGGACAGACCATGAAGCTTTCTTT	CAIRTGTDHEAFF
TRBV30	TRBJ1-5	.	TGTGCCTGGGGAGACAGGAGCAATCAGCCCCAGCATTTT	CAWGDRSNQPQHF
TRBV4-1	TRBJ2-1	TRBD2	TGCGCCAGCAGCCACGGCTTGGTGGTAGCGGGAGTACTCTACAATGAGCAGTTCTTC	CASSHGLVVAGVLYNEQFF
TRBV7-3	TRBJ2-7	.	TGTGCCAGCAGCATACTACAGGGCGACGAGCAGTACTTC	CASSILQGDEQYF